This paragraph reports one T cell receptor (beta chain). The target antigen is unknown. The sample is drawn from a study of OX40 agonist ivuxolimab in advanced cancers. Study-wide points: Among the lowest peripheral clonal expansion occurred in 0.1-3.0 mg/kg partial responders. Undetermined was the antigen specificity of the expanded peripheral T cells.

TCRdb's table, derived via immunoSEQ multiplex PCR, lists solely in-frame clones and lacks some. The table has 60,000 to 85,000 clones, approximately 83% seen once. The CDR3 loop spans 13 amino acids. CDR1 and CDR2 (germline): MNHEY, SVGAGI. V was clipped by 5 bases and J by 7 bases; unmatched bases: 6. The chain combines TRBV6-5 with TRBJ2-3; 7 bases are shared with TRBD2. The starting material was CD4+ or CD8+ T cells sorted from blood, obtained in a trial of the OX40 agonist ivuxolimab. The receptor comes from an adult with an advanced solid tumor such as melanoma, head and neck, liver or kidney cancer. Here the CDR3 DNA reads TGTGCCAGCAGTATCTGGGGGGGTAATACGCAGTATTTT. It is translated as CASSIWGGNTQYF.